Sequencing of this TCR beta chain was carried out in a study of post-analysis software for immune sequencing data. Carried by the TCR beta cDNA libraries were unique molecular identifiers. A single record per CDR3 protein comes from TCRdb applying MiXCR to the PCR reads. The sample contains roughly 570,000 distinct CDR3 sequences, around 36% of which appear only once. This TCR derives from a girl younger than 18 with multiple sclerosis. Specimen: blood.

In DNA form, the CDR3 reads TGCGCCAGCAGTGAGGTCCAAAACTACAATGAGCAGTTCTTC. It encodes CASSEVQNYNEQFF. The rearrangement joins TRBV10-1 to TRBJ2-1; D gene ambiguous. Germline V gene data show CDR1 as WNHNN and CDR2 as SYGVQD (reference sequence). The CDR3 runs 14 residues. Trimming stripped 2 bases from V and 3 bases from J, with 8 bases between.